Presented here are 10 T cell receptor beta chains from one specimen sequenced in a study of blood T cell repertoires in COVID-19. Produced via immunoSEQ multiplex PCR; TCRdb's table is partial and in-frame only. This table has 250,000 to 400,000 clones, about nine tenths appearing once. The material sequenced was PBMCs or T cells enriched from blood (not recorded which). These receptors all stem from a man aged 55 to 70 who had recovered from COVID-19.

V usage is TRBV20-1 and J usage is TRBJ1-2; D is uncertain. Germline V gene data show CDR1 as DFQATT and CDR2 as SNEGSKA (reference sequence). Trimming cost V 0 bases and J 7 bases, with 3 bases left between them. CDR3 length equals 10 residues. CDR3 sequence reads: CSAREAGYTF. Here the CDR3 DNA reads TGCAGTGCTAGAGAGGCTGGCTACACCTTC.

The rearrangement joins TRBV6-9 to TRBJ1-5; 9 bases agree with TRBD1. Germline values: CDR1 MNHGY, CDR2 SVAAGI. Losses at the gene ends were 1 base for V and 4 bases for J; bases not matched to a gene: 14. The CDR3 runs to 19 residues. The CDR3 DNA is TGTGCCAGCAGTTATTACCCCCGTGGGGGACAGGGAAAAAATCAGCCCCAGCATTTT. Translating gives CASSYYPRGGQGKNQPQHF.

The chain joins TRBV3-1 (or the pseudogene TRBV3-2) to TRBJ2-7; D gene unclear. Germline V gene data show CDR1 as LGHDT and CDR2 as YNNKEL (reference sequence). The CDR3 covers 12 residues. V was trimmed by 1 base and J by 3 bases, leaving 4 bases between them. The CDR3 sequence is CASSQGSYEQYF. In DNA, the CDR3 is TGTGCCAGCAGCCAAGGCAGCTACGAGCAGTACTTC.

The chain couples TRBV5-4 to TRBJ2-7; a possible D gene is TRBD1 (6 bases). CDR3 length: 14 residues. The germline gives CDR1 SGHNT, CDR2 YYREEE (reference sequence). V was pared by 4 bases and J by 4 bases, with 15 bases between. The CDR3 loop is CASSPIDQGYEQYF. Here the CDR3 DNA reads TGTGCCAGCAGCCCGATCGATCAGGGGTACGAGCAGTACTTC.

The J gene is TRBJ2-7, the V gene TRBV7-9; TRBD1 aligns across 9 bases. The trim removed 6 bases at V and 2 bases at J, leaving 11 bases unmatched. Germline V gives CDR1 SEHNR, CDR2 FQNEAQ (reference sequence). CDR3 length equals 16 residues. The CDR3 DNA reads as TGTGCCAGCAGGTCCGCTTCTGGGACAGGGACCTACGAGCAGTACTTC. This encodes CASRSASGTGTYEQYF.

The chain is built from TRBV21-1 and TRBJ1-2; the table's D call of TRBD1 was not tested on the DNA. TRBV21-1 constitutes a pseudogene. CDR3 length: 14 amino acids. The CDR3 loop reads CASSKGQVNYGYTF. The DNA of the CDR3 is TGTGCCAGCAGCAAGGGACAGGTTAACTATGGCTACACCTTC.

The chain uses TRBV11-3 and TRBJ2-7; a weak D match, TRBD1 (5 bases). Germline CDR1 and CDR2: SGHNT and YENEEA. Trimming took off 6 bases at V and 4 bases at J, with 22 bases between the two ends. This CDR3 is 16 amino acids long. CDR3: CASRLKVGAEPYEQYF. CDR3 coding DNA: TGTGCCAGCAGACTTAAGGTAGGGGCCGAACCGTACGAGCAGTACTTC.

This clone was seen a handful of times. The rearrangement uses TRBV12-3 or TRBV12-4 and TRBJ1-5; D is possibly TRBD1 (5 bases). This CDR3 contains 13 residues. Trimming shortened V by 6 bases and J by 4 bases, and 10 bases separated the two germline ends. CDR3 loop: CASRLTVNQPQHF. The DNA of the CDR3 is TGTGCCAGCAGGCTGACAGTAAATCAGCCCCAGCATTTT.

The chain is built from TRBV19 and TRBJ1-1; 7 nucleotides align to TRBD1. Germline loops: CDR1 LNHDA, CDR2 SQIVND (reference sequence). This CDR3 comprises 13 residues. With 4 bases clipped from V and 5 bases from J, the junction kept 4 bases outside the gene matches. CDR3 DNA sequence: TGTGCCAGTAGTACCCAGACAGGGACTGAAGCTTTCTTT. Residues: CASSTQTGTEAFF.

The chain couples TRBV5-1 to TRBJ1-5, with 7 bases aligning to TRBD1. Germline V gene data show CDR1 as SGHRS and CDR2 as YFSETQ. The V segment lost 3 bases and the J segment 2 bases; nucleotides outside the gene matches: 5. The CDR3 loop spans 15 amino acids. The CDR3 here is CASSSTGEGNQPQHF. CDR3 DNA sequence: TGCGCCAGCAGCTCTACAGGGGAAGGCAATCAGCCCCAGCATTTT.